Below, 26 T cell receptor beta chains from the same sample are listed, as sequenced in a study of blood T cell repertoires in COVID-19. The table came from immunoSEQ multiplex PCR; TCRdb's copy has only in-frame clones and leaves some out. Altogether approximately 110,000 clones are present, approximately 74% being singletons, with the ten largest covering 6%. Sequences were obtained from peripheral blood. These receptors all stem from an elderly man with COVID-19, enrolled during active disease.

In this sample, this clone turned up a few times. This chain joins TRBV11-2 and TRBJ2-7, with 7 bases that match TRBD2. This CDR3 region has 16 residues. CDR1 and CDR2 (germline): SGHAT, FQNNGV. V lost 4 bases and J lost 4; bases outside the gene matches: 13. The CDR3 nucleotides are TGTGCCAGCAGCTCATGGGCGGGAGTGTCCCAGTACGAGCAGTACTTC. It yields the protein CASSSWAGVSQYEQYF.

The chain combines TRBV5-8 with TRBJ2-1; D is undetermined. V was pared by 2 bases and J by 2 bases, with 5 bases between. Germline CDR1 reads SGHTS; CDR2 reads YDEGEE. CDR3 length: 13 residues. CDR3 DNA sequence: TGTGCCAGCAGCTTCACAGCCTACAATGAGCAGTTCTTC. The encoded protein is CASSFTAYNEQFF.

V and J are TRBV7-9 and TRBJ1-2; D is perhaps TRBD1 (6 bases). Germline CDR1 SEHNR, CDR2 FQNEAQ (reference sequence). The CDR3 runs to 15 residues. Trimming removed 5 bases at V and 3 bases at J, with 16 bases between. The CDR3 spells CASSLSRDTHYGYTF. Here the CDR3 DNA reads TGTGCCAGCAGCCTCTCCCGGGACACCCACTATGGCTACACCTTC.

This rearrangement joins TRBV6-2 or TRBV6-3 to TRBJ2-1; tentative D call: TRBD1 (6 bases). The ends were cut back, 1 base at V and 8 bases at J, with 18 bases in the middle. This CDR3 has 16 residues. Per the germline V gene, CDR1 is MNHEY and CDR2 is SVGEGT. The CDR3 DNA is TGTGCCAGCAGTTACTTATGGGAGAGTGGGGGCTATGAGCAGTTCTTC. Translating it yields CASSYLWESGGYEQFF.

This chain uses TRBV6-1 with TRBJ2-5; TRBD2 matches at 7 bases. CDR1 and CDR2 (germline): MNHNS, SASEGT. J was trimmed by 5 bases and V by 0 bases; bases with no gene match: 0. There are 13 residues in the CDR3. This chain's CDR3 is CASSEAGGETQYF. In DNA form, the CDR3 reads TGTGCCAGCAGTGAAGCGGGGGGGGAGACCCAGTACTTC.

The chain carries TRBV5-6 and TRBJ2-5; no definite D call. The CDR3 is 13 residues long. The V end lost 0 bases, the J end lost 1 base, and 4 bases lay between the germline ends. Germline CDR1 is SGHDT and CDR2 is YYEEEE. Here the CDR3 reads CASSLVVQETQYF. The CDR3 coding sequence is TGTGCCAGCAGCTTGGTCGTCCAAGAGACCCAGTACTTC.

The chain joins TRBV9 to TRBJ2-5; 8 nucleotides match TRBD2. The CDR3 has 15 amino acids. Per germline, CDR1 SGDLS and CDR2 YYNGEE. V shed 3 bases, J shed 2 bases, and the junction held 6 bases outside the gene matches. The CDR3 sequence: CASSAPAGGQETQYF. For the CDR3, the DNA is TGTGCCAGCAGCGCCCCTGCGGGAGGACAAGAGACCCAGTACTTC.

V usage is TRBV7-9 and J usage is TRBJ2-1, with 14 bases that match TRBD2. The germline CDR1 and CDR2 sequences are SEHNR and FQNEAQ (reference sequence). The V gene end was trimmed by 3 bases and the J gene end by 10 bases; junction bases not matched to a gene: 11. The CDR3 is 17 amino acids. CDR3 sequence (DNA): TGTGCCAGCAGCTTGGGCCCCGGGACTAGCGGGAGTGGAGAGCAGTTCTTC. This translates into CASSLGPGTSGSGEQFF.

This clone was observed a handful of times. The chain couples TRBV19 to TRBJ1-3; tentative D call: TRBD1 (5 bases). Trimming removed 3 bases from V and 1 base from J, with 13 bases in between. Germline lookup yields CDR1 LNHDA and CDR2 SQIVND (reference sequence). The CDR3 is made up of 16 amino acids. CDR3 sequence reads: CASSISAGKSGNTIYF. DNA for the CDR3: TGTGCCAGTAGTATTTCGGCAGGGAAGTCTGGAAACACCATATATTTT.

J is TRBJ1-3 and V is TRBV6-5, with D unresolved. V was clipped by 2 bases and J by 8 bases, with 16 bases between them. The CDR3 runs 15 residues. In germline, CDR1 is MNHEY, CDR2 SVGAGI. As DNA, the CDR3 is TGTGCCAGCAGTTACGGAGGGCCCCTGCTGGACACCATATATTTT. Protein product: CASSYGGPLLDTIYF.

The rearrangement links TRBV20-1 to TRBJ1-5; TRBD1 matches 10 bases. Germline assignment: CDR1 DFQATT and CDR2 SNEGSKA (reference sequence). This CDR3 is 14 amino acids long. V shed 4 bases, J shed 4 bases, and the junction held 4 bases outside the gene matches. CDR3 sequence (DNA): TGCAGTGCTACTGACAGGGGGCATAATCAGCCCCAGCATTTT. This translates into CSATDRGHNQPQHF.

This chain joins TRBV7-2 and TRBJ2-2; unclear D gene. The CDR3 is made up of 16 amino acids. With 4 bases removed from V and 5 bases from J, the gap between germline ends came to 17 bases. Germline lookup yields CDR1 SGHTA and CDR2 FQGNSA. The CDR3 region has the DNA TGTGCCAGCAGCTCGCTTTTAACGACGGGTACCGGGGAGCTGTTTTTT. This sequence encodes CASSSLLTTGTGELFF.

This clone was detected only a few times. The J gene is TRBJ1-3, the V gene TRBV6-5; D is perhaps TRBD1 (6 bases). Per the germline V gene, CDR1 is MNHEY and CDR2 is SVGAGI. This CDR3 comprises 15 residues. The ends were cut back, 7 bases at V and 0 bases at J, with 13 bases in the middle. CDR3 sequence: CASIFQGLSGNTIYF. For the CDR3, the DNA is TGTGCCAGCATTTTTCAGGGGCTCTCTGGAAACACCATATATTTT.

The chain employs TRBV20-1 and TRBJ2-1, with D perhaps matching TRBD2 (6 bases). V was clipped by 3 bases and J by 7 bases, with 16 bases between them. In germline, CDR1 is DFQATT, CDR2 SNEGSKA (reference sequence). The CDR3 length is 14 residues. As DNA, the CDR3 is TGCAGTGCTAGTGAGCCTAGCGTCGAGAATGAGCAGTTCTTC. It encodes CSASEPSVENEQFF.

This rearrangement joins TRBV7-2 to TRBJ2-3; no definite D call. The CDR3 has 12 amino acids. Germline V lookup: CDR1 SGHTA, CDR2 FQGNSA. With 0 bases removed from V and 9 bases from J, the gap between germline ends came to 7 bases. In nucleotides, the CDR3 is TGTGCCAGCAGCTTAGCGGCGGAGACGCAGTATTTT. Protein sequence: CASSLAAETQYF.

The rearrangement links TRBV5-1 to TRBJ2-5; 7 nucleotides align to TRBD2. Germline V lookup: CDR1 SGHRS, CDR2 YFSETQ. With V trimmed by 3 bases and J by 2 bases, 1 base remained unmatched. This CDR3 spans 13 amino acids. The CDR3 protein is CASSWGGQETQYF. The DNA for the CDR3 is TGCGCCAGCAGCTGGGGGGGTCAAGAGACCCAGTACTTC.

This rearrangement joins TRBV4-1 to TRBJ2-1; D is possibly TRBD2 (5 bases). Between the trimmed V and J ends, which lost 3 bases and 1 base, there was a span of 16 bases. Germline CDR1 reads MGHRA; CDR2 reads YSYEKL. CDR3 size: 17 residues. The CDR3 loop reads CASSHRGGLSSYNEQFF. In DNA, the CDR3 is TGCGCCAGCAGCCACCGGGGTGGACTCTCATCCTACAATGAGCAGTTCTTC.

The gene calls are TRBV5-1 and TRBJ2-5, with TRBD1 identical over 9 bases. Per the germline V gene, CDR1 is SGHRS and CDR2 is YFSETQ. Trimming cost V 0 bases and J 1 base; bases outside gene matches: 10. The CDR3 spans 18 residues. The chain's CDR3 is CASSLEGTGFYFQETQYF. In nucleotides, the CDR3 is TGCGCCAGCAGCTTGGAGGGGACAGGGTTCTACTTCCAAGAGACCCAGTACTTC.

Here the CDR3 DNA reads TGCAGCGTTGCCGGACAGGAGGAAAAACTGTTTTTT. It encodes CSVAGQEEKLFF. The chain employs TRBV29-1 and TRBJ1-4; TRBD1 matches 7 bases. Germline V gives CDR1 SQVTM, CDR2 ANQGSEA. V shed 4 bases, J shed 8 bases, and the junction held 4 bases outside the gene matches. The CDR3 extends over 12 amino acids.

V gene TRBV18 combines with J gene TRBJ2-7, with TRBD1 matching over 8 bases. Germline CDR1 is KGHSH and CDR2 is LQKENI. The trim removed 3 bases at V and 7 bases at J, leaving 5 bases unmatched. The CDR3 sequence is 13 residues long. The CDR3 spells CASSPTNRGEQYF. The CDR3 DNA is TGTGCCAGCTCACCGACCAACAGGGGGGAGCAGTACTTC.

This chain uses TRBV9 with TRBJ2-1; maybe TRBD1 (6 bases). V gave up 3 bases and J gave up 9 bases, with 16 bases separating them. This CDR3 contains 14 residues. Germline values: CDR1 SGDLS, CDR2 YYNGEE. As DNA, the CDR3 is TGTGCCAGCAGCGAGTGGGACACCGCGGGTGAGCAGTTCTTC. It is translated as CASSEWDTAGEQFF. Based on the CDR3 plus reference TRBV9 and TRBJ2-1, the full variable domain is DSGVTQTPKHLITATGQRVTLRCSPRSGDLSVYWYQQSLDQGLQFLIQYYNGEERAKGNILERFSAQQFPDLHSELNLSSLELGDSALYFCASSEWDTAGEQFFGPGTRLTVL.

The rearrangement uses TRBV6-6 and TRBJ1-6, with TRBD1 matching 9 bases. Germline assignment: CDR1 MNHNY and CDR2 SVGAGI (reference sequence). The junction had 8 bases not matched to a gene; V was cut back by 6 bases and J by 8 bases. The CDR3 sequence is 15 residues long. The chain's CDR3 is CASRQGAPTYSPLHF. The CDR3 region has the DNA TGTGCCAGCAGACAGGGGGCTCCCACCTATTCACCCCTCCACTTT.

The rearrangement uses TRBV11-3 and TRBJ2-1; TRBD2 agrees at 10 bases. V lost 4 bases and J lost 4; bases outside the gene matches: 1. This CDR3 is 14 amino acids long. CDR1 and CDR2 from the germline V gene are SGHNT and YENEEA. CDR3 in amino acids: CASSSGLAYNEQFF. CDR3 DNA sequence: TGTGCCAGCAGCTCGGGACTAGCGTACAATGAGCAGTTCTTC.

The chain couples TRBV28 to TRBJ1-5, with D possibly TRBD1 on 5 matching bases. From germline, CDR1 is MDHEN and CDR2 SYDVKM. Trimming removed 3 bases from V and 6 bases from J, with 12 bases in between. There are 14 residues in the CDR3. The CDR3 loop is CASSFGGGGQPQHF. The CDR3 DNA reads TGTGCCAGCAGTTTTGGGGGGGGAGGTCAGCCCCAGCATTTT.

This clone was counted a few times. The DNA of the CDR3 is TGTGCCAGCAGTAGCGGGGCCAGCTCCTACGAGCAGTACTTC. It yields the protein CASSSGASSYEQYF. V gene TRBV7-9 combines with J gene TRBJ2-7; TRBD2 matches at 8 bases. CDR3 length: 14 residues. V gave up 6 bases and J gave up 0 bases; unmatched junction bases: 4. CDR1 SEHNR and CDR2 FQNEAQ come from the germline V gene (reference sequence).

V and J are TRBV6-6 and TRBJ2-1; 9 bases match TRBD2. This CDR3 spans 14 amino acids. CDR1 and CDR2 (germline): MNHNY, SVGAGI (reference sequence). Trimming removed 3 bases from V and 8 bases from J; junction bases left unmatched: 5. The CDR3 is CASSYLAGDYEQFF. The CDR3 nucleotides read TGTGCCAGCAGTTATTTAGCGGGAGATTATGAGCAGTTCTTC.